The present entry profiles one T cell receptor beta chain with its context. Repertoires were generated with immunoSEQ multiplex PCR, while TCRdb's copy carries only in-frame clones and drops some. The data contain under 25,000 clones, around 85% of them singletons. The sample comes from a study of T cell changes during pregnancy in multiple sclerosis. The clonotype comes from a female donor in good health, enrolled as a control in a pregnancy study. Sequencing used CD8+ T cells from peripheral blood mononuclear cells, obtained in the first trimester of pregnancy.

The CDR3 DNA follows: TGTGCCAGCAGTGGGACAGGGGCCGGTCAAAACATTCAGTACTTC. Protein sequence: CASSGTGAGQNIQYF. The chain carries TRBV6-5 and TRBJ2-4; 10 bases are a match to TRBD1. This CDR3 has 15 amino acids. CDR1 is MNHEY, CDR2 SVGAGI, per germline. Losses at the gene ends were 5 bases for V and 5 bases for J; bases not matched to a gene: 6.